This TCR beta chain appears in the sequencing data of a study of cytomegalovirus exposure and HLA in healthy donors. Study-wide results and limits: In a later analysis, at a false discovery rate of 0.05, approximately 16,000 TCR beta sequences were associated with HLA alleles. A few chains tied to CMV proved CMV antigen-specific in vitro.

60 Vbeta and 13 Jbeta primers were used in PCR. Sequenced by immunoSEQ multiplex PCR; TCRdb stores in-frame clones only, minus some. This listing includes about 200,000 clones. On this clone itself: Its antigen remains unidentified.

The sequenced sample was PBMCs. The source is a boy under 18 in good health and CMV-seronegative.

Written as DNA, the CDR3 is TGTGCCAGCAGCAAAGCTCTAGTTGGGGCGGGAGGGAATGAGCAGTTCTTC. This codes for CASSKALVGAGGNEQFF. V and J are TRBV5-5 and TRBJ2-1; 9 bases fit TRBD2. There are 17 residues in the CDR3. Germline CDR1 SGHKS, CDR2 YYEKEE (reference sequence). V trimming: 4 bases; J trimming: 7 bases; junction bases outside the gene matches: 15.